These T cell receptor beta chains were read from a single sample in a study of CD8+ T cells in alopecia areata. Here immunoSEQ multiplex PCR was the method, and the copy in TCRdb shows in-frame clones only, minus some. The table lists approximately 180,000 clones, 60% of them singletons. Sequenced here: CD4+ T cells sorted from blood, sampled at week 24, from a patient treated with tofacitinib. The origin of the receptors is a human donor with alopecia areata. CDR3s include the opening cysteine and the closing phenylalanine or tryptophan. Fields, in order: D gene, CDR3 length, J gene, clone size, V gene, CDR3 DNA, CDR3 protein. The D gene is left open where the match is weak. Expanded clones get a size class; other rows say once, few or many, or leave the size out.

D gene: .
CDR3 length: 11
J gene: TRBJ2-7
clone size: .
V gene: TRBV6-5
CDR3 DNA: TGTGCAACGGGACGGGACTACGAGCAGTACTTC
CDR3 protein: CATGRDYEQYF

D gene: .
CDR3 length: 14
J gene: TRBJ2-3
clone size: .
V gene: TRBV29-1
CDR3 DNA: TGCAGCGTTGATTATATTCGAGGCACAGATACGCAGTATTTT
CDR3 protein: CSVDYIRGTDTQYF

D gene: TRBD1
CDR3 length: 14
J gene: TRBJ1-2
clone size: .
V gene: TRBV27
CDR3 DNA: TGTGCCAGCAGTCGACAGGGGTCGTCCTCTGGCTACACCTTC
CDR3 protein: CASSRQGSSSGYTF

D gene: .
CDR3 length: 15
J gene: TRBJ1-5
clone size: once
V gene: TRBV30
CDR3 DNA: TGTGCCTGGAGTGCCCAGACAGCGAGCAATCAGCCCCAGCATTTT
CDR3 protein: CAWSAQTASNQPQHF

D gene: .
CDR3 length: 14
J gene: TRBJ1-6
clone size: .
V gene: TRBV7-3
CDR3 DNA: TGTGCCAGCAGCTTGAGCTCCTATAATTCACCCCTCCACTTT
CDR3 protein: CASSLSSYNSPLHF

D gene: TRBD1
CDR3 length: 16
J gene: TRBJ2-1
clone size: .
V gene: TRBV9
CDR3 DNA: TGTGCCAGCAGCCGGGACAGGGCGAGCTCCTACAATGAGCAGTTCTTC
CDR3 protein: CASSRDRASSYNEQFF

D gene: .
CDR3 length: 13
J gene: TRBJ2-1
clone size: .
V gene: TRBV29-1
CDR3 DNA: TGCAGCGTTGAAGATGGGGGCAACAATGAGCAGTTCTTC
CDR3 protein: CSVEDGGNNEQFF

D gene: .
CDR3 length: 13
J gene: TRBJ1-5
clone size: .
V gene: TRBV6-6
CDR3 DNA: TGTGCCAGCAGAGACTCTAGCAATCAGCCCCAGCATTTT
CDR3 protein: CASRDSSNQPQHF

D gene: .
CDR3 length: 15
J gene: TRBJ1-6
clone size: .
V gene: TRBV13
CDR3 DNA: TGTGCCAGCAGCCAGCGGAGTTTGCTAGCTTCACCCCTCCACTTT
CDR3 protein: CASSQRSLLASPLHF

D gene: TRBD2
CDR3 length: 16
J gene: TRBJ2-1
clone size: .
V gene: TRBV30
CDR3 DNA: TGTGCCTGGCGGAGTAGCGGGACGGGTCAGGCCAAGGAGCAGTTCTTC
CDR3 protein: CAWRSSGTGQAKEQFF

D gene: .
CDR3 length: 10
J gene: TRBJ2-1
clone size: .
V gene: TRBV21-1
CDR3 DNA: TGTGCCAGGTCGGGAGGGACGCAGTTCTTC
CDR3 protein: CARSGGTQFF

D gene: .
CDR3 length: 15
J gene: TRBJ1-5
clone size: few
V gene: TRBV6-1
CDR3 DNA: TGTGCCAGCAGTGAATCGAGACCCAGCAATCAGCCCCAGCATTTT
CDR3 protein: CASSESRPSNQPQHF

D gene: .
CDR3 length: 15
J gene: TRBJ1-2
clone size: .
V gene: TRBV30
CDR3 DNA: TGTGCCTGGAGTCGGGACACCCTAAGGTGGGATGGCTACACCTTC
CDR3 protein: CAWSRDTLRWDGYTF

D gene: TRBD2
CDR3 length: 14
J gene: TRBJ2-5
clone size: .
V gene: TRBV5-1
CDR3 DNA: TGCGCCAGCAGCTTGCGACTAGCGGGAGAGACCCAGTACTTC
CDR3 protein: CASSLRLAGETQYF

D gene: .
CDR3 length: 15
J gene: TRBJ1-1
clone size: .
V gene: TRBV4-3
CDR3 DNA: TGCGCCAGCAGCCAAGGACATGGGAGGAACACTGAAGCTTTCTTT
CDR3 protein: CASSQGHGRNTEAFF

D gene: .
CDR3 length: 15
J gene: TRBJ1-2
clone size: .
V gene: TRBV5-1
CDR3 DNA: TGCGCCAGCAGCTTGGTGCTCGCGGGGGCGCATGGCTACACCTTC
CDR3 protein: CASSLVLAGAHGYTF

D gene: .
CDR3 length: 14
J gene: TRBJ2-7
clone size: few
V gene: TRBV7-2
CDR3 DNA: TGTGCCAGCAGCTTAGCGCCGCAGGGGTACGAGCAGTACTTC
CDR3 protein: CASSLAPQGYEQYF

D gene: .
CDR3 length: 14
J gene: TRBJ1-1
clone size: .
V gene: TRBV10-3
CDR3 DNA: TGTGCCATCAGTCCGACAGGAATGAACACTGAAGCTTTCTTT
CDR3 protein: CAISPTGMNTEAFF

D gene: .
CDR3 length: 13
J gene: TRBJ1-2
clone size: few
V gene: TRBV29-1
CDR3 DNA: TGCAGCGTTGATTTTTCGGCGAACTATGGCTACACCTTC
CDR3 protein: CSVDFSANYGYTF

D gene: .
CDR3 length: 13
J gene: TRBJ2-1
clone size: .
V gene: TRBV6-5
CDR3 DNA: TGTGCCAGCAGTTCCAGGGCGGATAATGAGCAGTTCTTC
CDR3 protein: CASSSRADNEQFF

D gene: TRBD2
CDR3 length: 15
J gene: TRBJ2-1
clone size: few
V gene: TRBV7-6
CDR3 DNA: TGTGCCAGCAGCTCGCGGGGGGGCCTTAGCAATGAGCAGTTCTTC
CDR3 protein: CASSSRGGLSNEQFF

D gene: .
CDR3 length: 11
J gene: TRBJ1-2
clone size: .
V gene: TRBV6-5
CDR3 DNA: TGTGCCAGCAATGGCCTTTATGGCTACACCTTC
CDR3 protein: CASNGLYGYTF

D gene: .
CDR3 length: 9
J gene: TRBJ2-4
clone size: many
V gene: TRBV10-3
CDR3 DNA: TGTGCCATCGATGACAGAAGGAACTTC
CDR3 protein: CAIDDRRNF

D gene: TRBD1
CDR3 length: 13
J gene: TRBJ1-2
clone size: .
V gene: TRBV30
CDR3 DNA: TGTGCCTGGAGTACGACAGGGGACTATGGCTACACCTTC
CDR3 protein: CAWSTTGDYGYTF

D gene: .
CDR3 length: 13
J gene: TRBJ2-7
clone size: .
V gene: TRBV4-1
CDR3 DNA: TGCGCCAGCAGCCGATTGGGGGAATACGAGCAGTACTTC
CDR3 protein: CASSRLGEYEQYF

D gene: .
CDR3 length: 13
J gene: TRBJ1-1
clone size: .
V gene: TRBV27
CDR3 DNA: TGTGCCAGCAAGGGTGGCCCGAACACTGAAGCTTTCTTT
CDR3 protein: CASKGGPNTEAFF

D gene: .
CDR3 length: 14
J gene: TRBJ1-5
clone size: .
V gene: TRBV30
CDR3 DNA: TGTGCCTGGAGTTCCGGGGGGATCCCCCGGCCCCAGCATTTT
CDR3 protein: CAWSSGGIPRPQHF

D gene: .
CDR3 length: 14
J gene: TRBJ2-7
clone size: few
V gene: TRBV7-8
CDR3 DNA: TGTGCCAGCAGCTTAGTTGCGGGGTTGCACGAGCAGTACTTC
CDR3 protein: CASSLVAGLHEQYF

D gene: .
CDR3 length: 13
J gene: TRBJ2-2
clone size: .
V gene: TRBV25-1
CDR3 DNA: TGTGCCAGCAGTGAATATTCCACCGGGGAGCTGTTTTTT
CDR3 protein: CASSEYSTGELFF

D gene: .
CDR3 length: 11
J gene: TRBJ2-5
clone size: few
V gene: TRBV6-5
CDR3 DNA: TGTGCCAGCAGCCCCTCCGAGACCCAGTACTTC
CDR3 protein: CASSPSETQYF

D gene: TRBD2
CDR3 length: 15
J gene: TRBJ2-3
clone size: .
V gene: TRBV4-3
CDR3 DNA: TGCGCCAGCAGCCAGGGGCGGGAGATCACAGATACGCAGTATTTC
CDR3 protein: CASSQGREITDTQYF

D gene: TRBD1
CDR3 length: 17
J gene: TRBJ2-6
clone size: .
V gene: TRBV5-1
CDR3 DNA: TGCGCCAGCAGCTTGGTAGTGGACAGGGTGGGGGCCAACGTCCTGACTTTC
CDR3 protein: CASSLVVDRVGANVLTF

D gene: TRBD1
CDR3 length: 18
J gene: TRBJ2-1
clone size: .
V gene: TRBV7-3
CDR3 DNA: TGTGCCAGCAGCTTAAGTGGGTTTGGGGACAGGGAAGGTAATGAGCAGTTCTTC
CDR3 protein: CASSLSGFGDREGNEQFF

D gene: .
CDR3 length: 13
J gene: TRBJ1-4
clone size: few
V gene: TRBV29-1
CDR3 DNA: TGCAGCGTCGCACATGCAACTAATGAAAAACTGTTTTTT
CDR3 protein: CSVAHATNEKLFF

D gene: TRBD1
CDR3 length: 18
J gene: TRBJ1-2
clone size: .
V gene: TRBV27
CDR3 DNA: TGTGCCAGCAGTTTTGGTGGGGGACAGGGGCCGGGTAACTATGGCTACACCTTC
CDR3 protein: CASSFGGGQGPGNYGYTF

D gene: TRBD1
CDR3 length: 11
J gene: TRBJ1-1
clone size: .
V gene: TRBV20-1
CDR3 DNA: TGCAGTGCTCACAGGGGCACTGAAGCTTTCTTT
CDR3 protein: CSAHRGTEAFF

D gene: TRBD1
CDR3 length: 14
J gene: TRBJ1-1
clone size: .
V gene: TRBV29-1
CDR3 DNA: TGCAGCGTTGTCGACAGGGCGGGGAACACTGAAGCTTTCTTT
CDR3 protein: CSVVDRAGNTEAFF

D gene: .
CDR3 length: 15
J gene: TRBJ2-4
clone size: few
V gene: TRBV29-1
CDR3 DNA: TGCAGCGTTGAAGACAGTGGGACGCCAAAAAACATTCAGTACTTC
CDR3 protein: CSVEDSGTPKNIQYF

D gene: TRBD1
CDR3 length: 16
J gene: TRBJ1-1
clone size: .
V gene: TRBV6-5
CDR3 DNA: TGTGCCAGCAGTTTCACCACGACAGGGCTGAACACTGAAGCTTTCTTT
CDR3 protein: CASSFTTTGLNTEAFF

D gene: .
CDR3 length: 13
J gene: TRBJ2-5
clone size: .
V gene: TRBV9
CDR3 DNA: TGTGCCAGCAGCCCGGGGAATAAAGAGACCCAGTACTTC
CDR3 protein: CASSPGNKETQYF